These T cell receptor beta chains were read from a single sample in a study of blood T cells in healthy people across ages. TCRdb analysed the 5' RACE reads with MiXCR anew, one entry per CDR3 protein. The sample holds fewer than 750,000 distinct CDR3 sequences, 45% to 60% seen once. The sequenced material came from blood. The receptor source for this set is a woman older than 75 in good health. Each CDR3 is given with its conserved first and last residue. The D gene is left open where the match is weak. Size is stated for part of the rows, as once, few or many counts, or as a class when the clone is expanded.

CDR3aa	CDR3nt	v_gene	j_gene	d_gene	abundance
CASSKVNNQPQHF	TGTGCCAGCAGCAAAGTTAACAATCAGCCCCAGCATTTT	TRBV21-1	TRBJ1-5	NA	once
CAISESFIFRTSINYGYTF	TGTGCCATCAGTGAGTCGTTTATTTTTCGGACATCGATTAACTATGGCTACACCTTC	TRBV10-3	TRBJ1-2	NA	NA
CAIPTGGAQDNQPQHF	TGTGCCATCCCTACAGGTGGGGCACAGGACAATCAGCCCCAGCATTTT	TRBV2	TRBJ1-5	NA	many
CASSQDQSSLGLNTEAFF	TGTGCCAGCAGCCAAGATCAGAGCTCACTGGGGTTGAACACTGAAGCTTTCTTT	TRBV4-2	TRBJ1-1	NA	NA
CASSQGGGSRGYTF	TGCGCCAGCAGCCAAGGGGGCGGTTCTCGGGGCTACACCTTC	TRBV4-1	TRBJ1-2	NA	NA
CSAIDRGLANYGYTF	TGCAGTGCTATCGACAGGGGACTAGCTAACTATGGCTACACCTTC	TRBV20-1	TRBJ1-2	TRBD1	NA
CASSLESRYNEQFF	TGTGCCAGCAGCTTAGAGTCCCGGTACAATGAGCAGTTCTTC	TRBV7-8	TRBJ2-1	NA	NA
CASSLEGIDTQYF	TGCGCCAGCAGCTTGGAAGGTATAGATACGCAGTATTTT	TRBV5-1	TRBJ2-3	NA	NA
CAISVSSGAAPYEQYF	TGTGCCATCAGTGTATCCTCGGGCGCAGCCCCCTACGAGCAGTACTTC	TRBV10-3	TRBJ2-7	NA	NA
CASSFGPSTDTQYF	TGCGCCAGCAGCTTCGGACCGTCCACAGATACGCAGTATTTT	TRBV5-1	TRBJ2-3	NA	many
CASSTPGTGAEKLFF	TGTGCCAGCAGCACGCCCGGGACAGGGGCTGAAAAACTGTTTTTT	TRBV12-3/TRBV12-4	TRBJ1-4	TRBD1	NA
CASMAPFYGYTF	TGTGCCAGCATGGCGCCCTTCTATGGCTACACCTTC	TRBV28	TRBJ1-2	NA	NA
CASSHSGLFYEQYF	TGTGCCAGCAGTCATAGCGGGCTTTTCTACGAGCAGTACTTC	TRBV12-3/TRBV12-4	TRBJ2-7	TRBD2	NA
CSAVSSGHSYEQYF	TGCAGTGCTGTCTCTAGCGGGCACTCCTACGAGCAGTACTTC	TRBV20-1	TRBJ2-7	TRBD2	many
CSARQGEQYF	TGCAGTGCTAGGCAGGGCGAGCAGTACTTC	TRBV20-1	TRBJ2-7	NA	NA
CASSLGTDYGYTF	TGTGCCAGCAGTTTAGGGACAGATTATGGCTACACCTTC	TRBV12-3/TRBV12-4	TRBJ1-2	NA	many
CASSPQASTDTQYF	TGTGCCAGCAGCCCACAAGCTAGCACAGATACGCAGTATTTT	TRBV7-9	TRBJ2-3	NA	many
CASSLTAGVQETQYF	TGTGCCAGCAGCTTAACGGCAGGGGTACAAGAGACCCAGTACTTC	TRBV7-9	TRBJ2-5	NA	few
CASSPYIQDSRDTQYF	TGTGCCAGCTCACCTTACATTCAAGACAGTCGGGATACGCAGTATTTT	TRBV18	TRBJ2-3	NA	few
CASSLARGPEHF	TGTGCCAGCAGTCTAGCCAGGGGCCCCGAGCATTTT	TRBV12-3/TRBV12-4	TRBJ1-5	NA	once
CASSPEGISYEQYF	TGTGCCAGCAGCCCGGAAGGGATCTCCTACGAGCAGTACTTC	TRBV7-9	TRBJ2-7	NA	NA
CASSLNTAAYEQYF	TGTGCCAGCAGCTTAAATACCGCTGCCTACGAGCAGTACTTC	TRBV7-2	TRBJ2-7	NA	many
CASSPSGQHSNQPQHF	TGTGCCAGCAGTCCCTCGGGACAACATAGCAATCAGCCCCAGCATTTT	TRBV27	TRBJ1-5	NA	few
CASSLRTYQETQYF	TGTGCCAGCAGCCTCCGGACATACCAAGAGACCCAGTACTTC	TRBV3-1	TRBJ2-5	NA	many
CASSLDRSNEQFF	TGTGCCAGCAGCTTGGACAGGAGCAATGAGCAGTTCTTC	TRBV3-1	TRBJ2-1	TRBD1	many
CASSQGAGEFF	TGTGCCAGCAGCCAAGGAGCCGGAGAGTTCTTC	TRBV3-1	TRBJ2-1	NA	many
CASSLAFSSYNEQFF	TGTGCCAGCAGCTTGGCGTTTAGCTCCTACAATGAGCAGTTCTTC	TRBV7-3	TRBJ2-1	NA	many
CASSPPGLVSYNEQFF	TGTGCCAGCAGCCCGCCGGGACTAGTCTCCTACAATGAGCAGTTCTTC	TRBV7-2	TRBJ2-1	TRBD2	many
CASSLRIGGINEQYF	TGTGCCAGCAGTTTAAGGATAGGGGGGATTAATGAGCAGTACTTC	TRBV27	TRBJ2-7	NA	few
CAISAASGVYYNEQFF	TGTGCCATCAGTGCGGCTAGCGGGGTCTATTACAATGAGCAGTTCTTC	TRBV10-3	TRBJ2-1	TRBD2	many
CASSLADQETQYF	TGTGCCAGCTCCCTAGCGGACCAAGAGACCCAGTACTTC	TRBV12-3/TRBV12-4	TRBJ2-5	TRBD2	few
CSARGSAVVYNYGYTF	TGCAGTGCTAGGGGCTCCGCAGTGGTTTATAACTATGGCTACACCTTC	TRBV20-1	TRBJ1-2	NA	NA
CASSSWGNIQYF	TGTGCCAGCAGTTCCTGGGGAAACATTCAGTACTTC	TRBV6-2/TRBV6-3	TRBJ2-4	NA	once
CASSNGDGVTQYF	TGTGCCAGCAGCAATGGAGATGGGGTGACCCAGTACTTC	TRBV7-7	TRBJ2-5	NA	few
CASSPVQSKEQYF	TGTGCCAGCAGCCCAGTCCAGTCCAAGGAGCAGTACTTC	TRBV7-8	TRBJ2-7	NA	NA
CASSLLRTSSTDTQYF	TGTGCCAGCAGTTTATTAAGGACATCCTCCACAGATACGCAGTATTTT	TRBV27	TRBJ2-3	NA	NA
CASSPTRGRGDSDTQYF	TGTGCCAGCTCACCCACTCGGGGGCGGGGTGACTCAGATACGCAGTATTTT	TRBV18	TRBJ2-3	NA	few
CASSYVDMPREAQYF	TGTGCCAGCAGCTACGTGGACATGCCTCGAGAGGCCCAGTACTTC	TRBV9	TRBJ2-5	NA	NA
CASSLGFNTDTQYF	TGTGCCAGCAGCCTTGGATTTAACACAGATACGCAGTATTTT	TRBV14	TRBJ2-3	NA	NA
CASSWVGEQYF	TGTGCCAGCAGCTGGGTTGGGGAGCAGTACTTC	TRBV7-9	TRBJ2-7	NA	NA
CSVEDPGTSVFYEQFF	TGCAGCGTTGAAGATCCCGGGACTAGCGTATTCTATGAGCAGTTCTTC	TRBV29-1	TRBJ2-1	TRBD2	NA
CASSTTRGRVTEAFF	TGTGCCAGCAGCACGACGAGGGGGCGCGTTACTGAAGCTTTCTTT	TRBV7-8	TRBJ1-1	TRBD1	NA
CASSLSPGTGANVLTF	TGTGCCAGCTCACTCTCACCAGGGACTGGGGCCAACGTCCTGACTTTC	TRBV18	TRBJ2-6	NA	NA